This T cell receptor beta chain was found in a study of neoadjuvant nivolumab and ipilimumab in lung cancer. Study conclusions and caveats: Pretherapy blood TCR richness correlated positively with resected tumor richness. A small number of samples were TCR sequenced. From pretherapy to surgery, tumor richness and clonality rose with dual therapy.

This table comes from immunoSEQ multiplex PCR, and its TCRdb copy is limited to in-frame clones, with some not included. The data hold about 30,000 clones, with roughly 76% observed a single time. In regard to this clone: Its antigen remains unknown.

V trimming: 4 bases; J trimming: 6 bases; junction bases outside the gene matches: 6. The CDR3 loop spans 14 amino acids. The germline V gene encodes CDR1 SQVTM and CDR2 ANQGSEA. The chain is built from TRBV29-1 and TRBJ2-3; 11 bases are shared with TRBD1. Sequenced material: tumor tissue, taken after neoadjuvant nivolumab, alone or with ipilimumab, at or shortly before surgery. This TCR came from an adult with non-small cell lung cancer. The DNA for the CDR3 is TGCAGCGTTGGGGACAGGGGGAACGGGGATACGCAGTATTTT. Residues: CSVGDRGNGDTQYF.